This is a list of T cell receptor beta chains from one sample in a study of T-cell memory formation after mild COVID-19. Each CDR3 protein is one row after TCRdb ran MiXCR on the 5' RACE reads. The table records hundreds of thousands of distinct CDR3 sequences, approximately 24% of them present only once. Material: PBMCs or a T cell subset sorted from them (not recorded which). All receptors come from an adult woman who had mild COVID-19 (a few samples of this study predate the infection). Cell type and time point are not known. CDR3s include the opening cysteine and the closing phenylalanine or tryptophan.

J	V	CDR3
TRBJ1-1	TRBV7-2	CASSPGRRDLWVNTEAFF
TRBJ2-7	TRBV18	CASSPTGSTGLSEQYF
TRBJ2-6	TRBV6-1	CASKLVSGANVLTF
TRBJ1-5	TRBV15	CATSTGSGNQPQHF
TRBJ2-1	TRBV6-1	CASNSVYEQFF
TRBJ1-1	TRBV10-3	CAIREPGDRTREAFF
TRBJ1-1	TRBV18	CASSPPGRLLNTEAFF
TRBJ1-1	TRBV20-1	CSPNLPLNTEAFF
TRBJ2-7	TRBV7-9	CASSVGGLSTYEQYF
TRBJ2-4	TRBV5-1	CASSPRTSAGLAKNIQYF
TRBJ2-3	TRBV24-1	CATSDHGGGLTDTQYF
TRBJ2-7	TRBV18	CASSPRDRGPYEQYF
TRBJ1-1	TRBV6-2/TRBV6-3	CASSVRTAEAFF
TRBJ1-1	TRBV19	CASNRGQGNTEAFF
TRBJ2-7	TRBV12-3/TRBV12-4	CASSSSRGAGGTHYEQYF
TRBJ1-5	TRBV30	CAWSVLTGTGQPQHF
TRBJ2-7	TRBV3-1	CASSRGSGFGQYF
TRBJ1-1	TRBV7-9	CASSLKGGPTEAFF
TRBJ2-5	TRBV12-3/TRBV12-4	CASSSTSAEETQYF
TRBJ2-2	TRBV24-1	CATSESFRRGRGTGELFF
TRBJ2-3	TRBV7-2	CASRLPGGPSDTQYF
TRBJ1-4	TRBV20-1	CSAPTLGQGHEKLFF
TRBJ2-7	TRBV7-2	CASSPRPPAGEQYF
TRBJ2-5	TRBV11-2	CASSALLANQETQYF
TRBJ2-1	TRBV11-2	CAISGGPGNEQFF
TRBJ2-7	TRBV12-3/TRBV12-4	CASSHGQGYEQYF
TRBJ2-3	TRBV27	CASSSSWADTQYF
TRBJ1-6	TRBV5-1	CASSHGSRTANSPLHF
TRBJ2-3	TRBV11-3	CASSLGTGGIETDTQYF
TRBJ2-1	TRBV12-3/TRBV12-4	CASKGDRLINEQFF
TRBJ2-2	TRBV20-1	CSATTGGNTGELFF
TRBJ2-7	TRBV4-1	CASSQWVRDTSYEQYF
TRBJ2-3	TRBV10-2	CASGSGGGDTQYF
TRBJ2-3	TRBV6-5	CASTGKGTDTQYF
TRBJ1-5	TRBV10-3	CAIRDDRVPNQPQHF
TRBJ1-1	TRBV18	CASSADRKNTEAFF
TRBJ2-7	TRBV3-1	CASSPGVSGYEQYF
TRBJ2-5	TRBV29-1	CSVVARRRGYQETQYF
TRBJ1-2	TRBV11-2	CASSLEAVRGLSGYTF
TRBJ2-7	TRBV5-1	CASSPRTSGAHEQYF
TRBJ2-1	TRBV5-6	CASSAHAEGYNEQFF
TRBJ1-2	TRBV18	CASSQGQPYGYTF
TRBJ2-7	TRBV5-1	CASSEGQYNEQYF
TRBJ2-7	TRBV3-1	CASSPGGQAAGEQYF